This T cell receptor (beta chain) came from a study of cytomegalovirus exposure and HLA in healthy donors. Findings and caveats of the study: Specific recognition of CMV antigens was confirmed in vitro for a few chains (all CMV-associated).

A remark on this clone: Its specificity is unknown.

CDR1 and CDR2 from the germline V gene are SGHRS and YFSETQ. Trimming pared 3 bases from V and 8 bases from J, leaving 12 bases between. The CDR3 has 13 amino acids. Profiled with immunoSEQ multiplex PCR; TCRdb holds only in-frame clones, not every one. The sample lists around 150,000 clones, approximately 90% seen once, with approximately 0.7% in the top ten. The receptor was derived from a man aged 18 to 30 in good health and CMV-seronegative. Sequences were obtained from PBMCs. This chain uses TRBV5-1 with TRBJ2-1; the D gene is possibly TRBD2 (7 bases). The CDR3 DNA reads TGCGCCAGCAGCTATGGAGGGGGGGATGAGCAGTTCTTC. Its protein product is CASSYGGGDEQFF.